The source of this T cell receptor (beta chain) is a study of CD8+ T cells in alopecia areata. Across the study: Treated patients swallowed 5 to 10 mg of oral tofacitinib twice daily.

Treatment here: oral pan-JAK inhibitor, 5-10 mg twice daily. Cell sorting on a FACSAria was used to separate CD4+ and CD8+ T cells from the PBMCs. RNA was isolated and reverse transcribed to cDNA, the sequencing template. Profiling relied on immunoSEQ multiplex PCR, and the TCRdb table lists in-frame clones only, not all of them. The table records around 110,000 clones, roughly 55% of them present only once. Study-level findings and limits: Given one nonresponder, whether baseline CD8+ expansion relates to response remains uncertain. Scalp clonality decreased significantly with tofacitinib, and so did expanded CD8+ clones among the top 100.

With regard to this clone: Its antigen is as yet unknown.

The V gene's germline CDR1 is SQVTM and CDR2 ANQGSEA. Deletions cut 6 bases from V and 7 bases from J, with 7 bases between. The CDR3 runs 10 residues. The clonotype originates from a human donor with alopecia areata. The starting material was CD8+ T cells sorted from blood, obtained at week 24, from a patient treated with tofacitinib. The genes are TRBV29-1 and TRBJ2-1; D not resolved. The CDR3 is CSVGRNEQFF. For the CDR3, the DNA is TGCAGCGTCGGTAGGAATGAGCAGTTCTTC.